One T cell receptor beta chain is described in this entry. Its matching antigen is unknown. Approximately 300,000 cells per CD8+ T cell subset were flow-sorted in triplicate. Libraries were UMI-labeled 5' RACE TRB cDNA. No DNA is given; TCRdb re-called the 5' RACE reads and lists each CDR3 protein once. The table lists some 100,000 distinct CDR3 sequences. The data belong to a study of CXCR3-negative and CXCR3-positive naive CD8 T cells. General observations from the study: Higher TRB CDR3 hydrophobicity marked CXCR3-positive naive cells relative to CXCR3-negative naive cells.

The specimen was naive CXCR3+ CD8+ T cells from blood. Subset described: CD45RO-CCR7+CD27+CD95- naive CD8+ T cells expressing CXCR3 (TNR3+). The receptor was isolated from a human donor in good health. Some clones in this sample may be carry-over from other donors' samples.

CDR3 amino acids: CASSPMSGGVRGYTF. V usage is TRBV7-3 and J usage is TRBJ1-2. The CDR3 totals 15 residues. CDR1 SGHTA and CDR2 FQGTGA come from the germline V gene.